The next 12 T cell receptor beta chains were all read from a single sample in a study of shared clonotypes between healthy human individuals. In the naive CD8 group, cells lacked CD45RO and were positively selected for CCR7, so terminally differentiated effector memory CD45RA+ cells were left out. Data came from immunoSEQ multiplex PCR; TCRdb stores just in-frame clones and leaves some out. The profile shows over 750,000 clones, about 96% of them singletons. Source material: naive CD8+ T cells sorted from blood. The receptors derive from a man aged 30-40 years in good health.

The rearrangement uses TRBV9 and TRBJ2-7; 13 bases are a match to TRBD2. CDR3 length equals 15 residues. Germline V gene sequence: CDR1 SGDLS, CDR2 YYNGEE. V was clipped by 2 bases and J by 7 bases; unmatched bases: 6. DNA of the CDR3: TGTGCCAGCAGCGTGTTAGGACTAGCGGGAGAAGAGCAGTACTTC. Protein: CASSVLGLAGEEQYF.

The rearrangement uses TRBV11-2 and TRBJ1-5, with D hard to call. Looked up from germline, CDR1 is SGHAT and CDR2 is FQNNGV. CDR3 size: 14 residues. V shed 1 base and J shed 5 bases, with 9 bases lying between them. The CDR3 DNA reads as TGTGCCAGCAGCTTAGGTTCTAGGGATCAGCCCCAGCATTTT. Translated: CASSLGSRDQPQHF.

V is TRBV7-3 and J is TRBJ2-3; D call uncertain. CDR3 length equals 17 residues. The V gene lost 1 base and the J gene lost 0 bases, with 14 bases spanning the gap. Germline assignment: CDR1 SGHTA and CDR2 FQGTGA. CDR3 bases: TGTGCCAGCAGCTTAAACGATGTTATAACTAGCACAGATACGCAGTATTTT. Protein: CASSLNDVITSTDTQYF.

The CDR3 reads CATLDRVYGYTF. DNA for the CDR3: TGTGCCACCCTTGACAGAGTCTATGGCTACACCTTC. This chain joins TRBV27 and TRBJ1-2, with D perhaps matching TRBD1 (5 bases). The CDR3 contains 12 residues. V was trimmed by 10 bases and J by 4 bases, leaving 13 bases between them. The germline V gene encodes CDR1 MNHEY and CDR2 SMNVEV (reference sequence).

The chain combines TRBV27 with TRBJ1-3; D is unclear. There are 15 residues in the CDR3. The V and J ends lost 1 base and 0 bases respectively, with 7 bases between them. Germline-derived CDR1 and CDR2 are MNHEY and SMNVEV (reference sequence). The CDR3: CASSLFGGSGNTIYF. CDR3 nucleotides: TGTGCCAGCAGTTTATTCGGAGGCTCTGGAAACACCATATATTTT.

The chain is built from TRBV5-6 and TRBJ2-1; D remains ambiguous. V gave up 0 bases and J gave up 0 bases, with 7 bases separating them. Germline-derived CDR1 and CDR2 are SGHDT and YYEEEE. There are 15 residues in the CDR3. The CDR3 reads CASSLVGSSYNEQFF. CDR3 nucleotides: TGTGCCAGCAGCTTGGTGGGCAGCTCCTACAATGAGCAGTTCTTC. Full variable domain (remainder filled in from reference TRBV5-6 and TRBJ2-1): DAGVTQSPTHLIKTRGQQVTLRCSPKSGHDTVSWYQQALGQGPQFIFQYYEEEERQRGNFPDRFSGHQFPNYSSELNVNALLLGDSALYLCASSLVGSSYNEQFFGPGTRLTVL.

The chain links TRBV11-2 to TRBJ2-7; 11 nucleotides line up with TRBD2. CDR3 size: 17 residues. The germline V gene encodes CDR1 SGHAT and CDR2 FQNNGV. J gave up 1 base and V 2 bases, and 7 bases lay outside the gene matches. The CDR3 reads CASSLRLAGGFSYEQYF. The CDR3, as DNA: TGTGCCAGCAGCTTAAGGCTAGCGGGAGGTTTTTCCTACGAGCAGTACTTC. Supplemented by reference TRBV11-2 and TRBJ2-7, the full variable domain reads EAGVAQSPRYKIIEKRQSVAFWCNPISGHATLYWYQQILGQGPKLLIQFQNNGVVDDSQLPKDRFSAERLKGVDSTLKIQPAKLEDSAVYLCASSLRLAGGFSYEQYFGPGTRLTVT.

This rearrangement joins TRBV19 to TRBJ2-7; 7 nucleotides line up with TRBD1. V lost 1 base to trimming and J lost 4 bases; unmatched junction nucleotides: 4. Germline CDR1 reads LNHDA; CDR2 reads SQIVND (reference sequence). The CDR3 has 14 amino acids. The DNA for the CDR3 is TGTGCCAGTAGTATAGGAGGGACAGATTACGAGCAGTACTTC. Protein sequence: CASSIGGTDYEQYF. Full variable domain (rest looked up from reference TRBV19 and TRBJ2-7): DGGITQSPKYLFRKEGQNVTLSCEQNLNHDAMYWYRQDPGQGLRLIYYSQIVNDFQKGDIAEGYSVSREKKESFPLTVTSAQKNPTAFYLCASSIGGTDYEQYFGPGTRLTVT.

The chain links TRBV28 to TRBJ2-5, with D unresolved. The V gene lost 3 bases and the J gene lost 1 base, with 6 bases spanning the gap. Germline loops: CDR1 MDHEN, CDR2 SYDVKM. The CDR3 extends over 13 amino acids. The CDR3 here is CASSFGLQETQYF. The CDR3, as DNA: TGTGCCAGCAGTTTTGGCCTCCAAGAGACCCAGTACTTC.

The V and J genes are TRBV4-1 and TRBJ2-7, with 11 positions matching TRBD2. This CDR3 region has 18 residues. Trimming removed 0 bases from V and 1 base from J; junction bases left unmatched: 8. The germline gives CDR1 MGHRA, CDR2 YSYEKL. The CDR3 sequence is CASSQDRGGTSGSYEQYF. The DNA for the CDR3 is TGCGCCAGCAGCCAAGATCGAGGGGGGACTAGCGGTTCCTACGAGCAGTACTTC.

This chain links TRBV7-8 with TRBJ2-7; TRBD1 matches at 10 bases. Trimming removed 5 bases from V and 2 bases from J; junction bases left unmatched: 6. Germline V gene lookup returns CDR1 SGHVS and CDR2 FQNEAQ. The CDR3 covers 15 residues. In DNA form, the CDR3 reads TGTGCCAGCAGCGCATGGGACAGGGGTCCCTACGAGCAGTACTTC. This sequence encodes CASSAWDRGPYEQYF.

The CDR3 sequence is CASTSGLQGEQYF. CDR3 in DNA: TGTGCCAGCACCTCGGGACTTCAAGGTGAGCAGTACTTC. The chain has TRBV5-4 and TRBJ2-7; D might be TRBD2 (6 bases). Germline V gene sequence: CDR1 SGHNT, CDR2 YYREEE (reference sequence). This CDR3 region has 13 residues. Between the trimmed V and J ends, which lost 6 bases and 7 bases, there was a span of 17 bases. The full variable domain, rest sourced from reference TRBV5-4 and TRBJ2-7, is ETGVTQSPTHLIKTRGQQVTLRCSSQSGHNTVSWYQQALGQGPQFIFQYYREEENGRGNFPPRFSGLQFPNYSSELNVNALELDDSALYLCASTSGLQGEQYFGPGTRLTVT.